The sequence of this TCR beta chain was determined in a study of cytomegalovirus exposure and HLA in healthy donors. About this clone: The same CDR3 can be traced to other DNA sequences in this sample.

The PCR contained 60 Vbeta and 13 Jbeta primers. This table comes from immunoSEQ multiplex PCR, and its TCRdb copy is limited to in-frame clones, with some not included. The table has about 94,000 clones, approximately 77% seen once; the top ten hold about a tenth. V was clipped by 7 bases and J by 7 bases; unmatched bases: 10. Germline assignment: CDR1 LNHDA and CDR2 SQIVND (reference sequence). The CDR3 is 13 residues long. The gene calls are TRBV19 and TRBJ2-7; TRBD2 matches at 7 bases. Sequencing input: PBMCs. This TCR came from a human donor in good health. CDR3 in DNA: TGTGCCAGTACCTCTAGCGGCAACTATGAGCAGTACTTC. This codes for CASTSSGNYEQYF. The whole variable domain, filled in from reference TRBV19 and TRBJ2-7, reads DGGITQSPKYLFRKEGQNVTLSCEQNLNHDAMYWYRQDPGQGLRLIYYSQIVNDFQKGDIAEGYSVSREKKESFPLTVTSAQKNPTAFYLCASTSSGNYEQYFGPGTRLTVT.